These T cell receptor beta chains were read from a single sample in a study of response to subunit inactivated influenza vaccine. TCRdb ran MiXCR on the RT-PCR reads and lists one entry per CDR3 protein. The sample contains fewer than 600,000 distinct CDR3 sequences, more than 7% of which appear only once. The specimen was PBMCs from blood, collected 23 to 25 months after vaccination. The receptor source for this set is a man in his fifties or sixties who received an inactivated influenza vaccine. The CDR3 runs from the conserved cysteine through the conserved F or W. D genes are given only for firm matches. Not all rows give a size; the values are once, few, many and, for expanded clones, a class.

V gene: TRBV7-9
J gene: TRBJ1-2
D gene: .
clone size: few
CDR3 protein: CASSLEIGDSVGYTF
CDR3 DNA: TGTGCCAGCAGCTTAGAAATCGGGGATTCAGTTGGCTACACCTTC

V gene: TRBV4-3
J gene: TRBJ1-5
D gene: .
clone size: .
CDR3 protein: CANSTAYSNQPQHF
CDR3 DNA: TGCGCCAACTCGACAGCCTATAGCAATCAGCCCCAGCATTTT

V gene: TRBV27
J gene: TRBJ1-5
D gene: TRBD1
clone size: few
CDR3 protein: CASSPRGQGDQPQHF
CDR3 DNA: TGTGCCAGCAGCCCTCGAGGACAGGGGGATCAGCCCCAGCATTTT

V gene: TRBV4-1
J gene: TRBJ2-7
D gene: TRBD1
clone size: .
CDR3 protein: CASSQGGTGGKYEQYF
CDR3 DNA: TGCGCCAGCAGCCAGGGGGGGACAGGGGGAAAATACGAGCAGTACTTC

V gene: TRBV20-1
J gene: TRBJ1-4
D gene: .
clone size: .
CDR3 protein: CSAAPYGKLFF
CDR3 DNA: TGCAGTGCCGCACCCTATGGAAAACTGTTTTTT

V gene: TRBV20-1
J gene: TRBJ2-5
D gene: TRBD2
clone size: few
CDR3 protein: CSARVGSGGTYQETQYF
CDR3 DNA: TGCAGTGCTAGAGTGGGTAGCGGGGGGACGTACCAAGAGACCCAGTACTTC

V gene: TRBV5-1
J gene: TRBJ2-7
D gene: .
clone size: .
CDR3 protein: CASSLIAGPHEQYF
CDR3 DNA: TGCGCCAGCAGCTTGATAGCTGGGCCCCACGAGCAGTACTTC

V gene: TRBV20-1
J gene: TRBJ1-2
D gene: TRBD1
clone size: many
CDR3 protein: CSARDLETGVYGYTF
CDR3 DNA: TGCAGTGCTAGAGATTTGGAGACAGGGGTTTATGGCTACACCTTC

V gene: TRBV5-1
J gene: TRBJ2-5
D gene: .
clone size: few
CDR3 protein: CASSWGGQRETQYF
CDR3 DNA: TGCGCCAGCAGCTGGGGGGGGCAGAGGGAGACCCAGTACTTC

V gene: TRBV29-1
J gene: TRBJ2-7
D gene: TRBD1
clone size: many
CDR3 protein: CSVVADRVYEQYF
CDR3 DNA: TGCAGCGTTGTCGCCGACAGGGTCTACGAGCAGTACTTC

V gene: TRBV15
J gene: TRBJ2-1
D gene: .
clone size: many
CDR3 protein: CATSSGTGYPLNEQFF
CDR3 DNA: TGTGCCACCAGCAGTGGAACAGGTTATCCCCTCAATGAGCAGTTCTTC

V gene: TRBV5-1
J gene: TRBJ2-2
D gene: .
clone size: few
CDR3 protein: CASRVGSNTGELFF
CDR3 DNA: TGCGCCAGCAGGGTGGGGTCGAACACCGGGGAGCTGTTTTTT

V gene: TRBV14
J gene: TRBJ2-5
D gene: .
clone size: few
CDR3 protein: CASSPMTGSYQETQYF
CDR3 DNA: TGTGCCAGCAGCCCAATGACTGGAAGTTACCAAGAGACCCAGTACTTC

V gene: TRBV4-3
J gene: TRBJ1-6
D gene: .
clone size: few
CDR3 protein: CASSQGERVRSPLHF
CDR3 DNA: TGCGCCAGCAGCCAAGGCGAGAGGGTGCGATCACCCCTCCACTTT

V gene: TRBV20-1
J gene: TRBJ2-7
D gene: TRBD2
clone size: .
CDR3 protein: CSARDGWTSGTVNREQYF
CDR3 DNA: TGCAGTGCTAGAGATGGGTGGACTAGCGGGACCGTAAATCGCGAGCAGTACTTC

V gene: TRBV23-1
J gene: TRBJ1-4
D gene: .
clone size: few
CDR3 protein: CASSQSSGRQGAKKNCFF
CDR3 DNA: .

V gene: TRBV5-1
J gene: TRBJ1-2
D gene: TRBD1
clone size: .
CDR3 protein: CASSNRTGVGYGYTF
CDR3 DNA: TGCGCCAGCAGCAACAGGACAGGGGTTGGCTATGGCTACACCTTC

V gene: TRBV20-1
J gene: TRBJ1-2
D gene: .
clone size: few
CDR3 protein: CSARGVHGYTF
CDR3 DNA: TGCAGTGCTAGAGGGGTTCATGGCTACACCTTC

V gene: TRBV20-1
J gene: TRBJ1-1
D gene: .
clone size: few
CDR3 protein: CSANPAVTEAFF
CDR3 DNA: TGCAGTGCTAACCCGGCGGTTACTGAAGCTTTCTTT

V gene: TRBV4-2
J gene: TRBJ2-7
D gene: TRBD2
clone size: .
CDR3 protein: CASSQVGSGGYEQYF
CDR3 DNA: TGTGCCAGCAGCCAAGTCGGTAGCGGGGGATACGAGCAGTACTTC

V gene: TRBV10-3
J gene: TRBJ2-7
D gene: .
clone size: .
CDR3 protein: CAISAPTGDHYEQYF
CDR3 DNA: TGTGCCATCAGTGCCCCAACGGGAGACCACTACGAGCAGTACTTC

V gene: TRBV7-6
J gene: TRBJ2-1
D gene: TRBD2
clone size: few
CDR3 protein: CASSLSGLAGHNEQFF
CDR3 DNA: TGTGCCAGCAGCTTATCGGGACTAGCGGGCCACAATGAGCAGTTCTTC

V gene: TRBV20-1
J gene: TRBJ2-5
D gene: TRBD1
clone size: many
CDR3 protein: CSAIEVGQGAGTQYF
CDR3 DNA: TGCAGTGCTATTGAAGTTGGGCAGGGGGCAGGGACCCAGTACTTC

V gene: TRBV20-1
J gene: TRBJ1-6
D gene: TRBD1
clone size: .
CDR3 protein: CSAPRGGTYNSPLHF
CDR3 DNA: TGCAGTGCTCCCAGGGGGGGCACCTATAATTCACCCCTCCACTTT

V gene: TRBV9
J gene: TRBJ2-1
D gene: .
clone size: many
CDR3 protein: CASSSTTGMSSYNEQFF
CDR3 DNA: TGTGCCAGCAGCTCCACGACTGGAATGAGCTCCTACAATGAGCAGTTCTTC

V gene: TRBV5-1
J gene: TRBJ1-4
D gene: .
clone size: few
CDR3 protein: CASSLGGQVNEKLFF
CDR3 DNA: TGCGCCAGCAGCTTGGGCGGTCAGGTTAATGAAAAACTGTTTTTT

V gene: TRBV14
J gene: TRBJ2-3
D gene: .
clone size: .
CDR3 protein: CASSRSNTQYF
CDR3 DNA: TGTGCCAGCAGTCGATCTAATACGCAGTATTTT

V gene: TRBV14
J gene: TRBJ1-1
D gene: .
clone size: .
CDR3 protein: CAGSQGGYGTEAFF
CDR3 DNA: TGTGCCGGCAGCCAAGGGGGGTACGGCACTGAAGCTTTCTTT

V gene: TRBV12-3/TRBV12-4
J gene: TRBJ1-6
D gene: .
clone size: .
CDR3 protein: CASTPGISYNSPLHF
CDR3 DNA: TGTGCCAGCACCCCCGGAATCTCCTATAATTCACCCCTCCACTTT

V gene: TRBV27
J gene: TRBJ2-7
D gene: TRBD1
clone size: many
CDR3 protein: CASSLSVGQAVIYEQYF
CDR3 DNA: TGTGCCAGCAGTTTATCAGTAGGACAGGCCGTCATATACGAGCAGTACTTC

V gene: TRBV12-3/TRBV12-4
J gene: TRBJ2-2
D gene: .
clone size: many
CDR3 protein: CASSLGSRTGELFF
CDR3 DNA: TGTGCCAGCAGTTTAGGGTCTCGCACCGGGGAGCTGTTTTTT

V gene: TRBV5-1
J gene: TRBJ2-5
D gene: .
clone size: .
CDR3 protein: CASSLVVGEQETQYF
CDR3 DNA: TGCGCCAGCAGCTTGGTCGTGGGCGAACAAGAGACCCAGTACTTC

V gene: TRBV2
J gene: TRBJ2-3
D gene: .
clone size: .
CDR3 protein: CASRDDFPNTDTQYF
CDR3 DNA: TGTGCCAGCAGGGACGACTTCCCCAACACAGATACGCAGTATTTT

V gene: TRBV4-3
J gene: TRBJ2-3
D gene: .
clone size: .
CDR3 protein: CASSQDRWDTQYF
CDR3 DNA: TGCGCCAGCAGCCAAGATCGGTGGGATACGCAGTATTTT

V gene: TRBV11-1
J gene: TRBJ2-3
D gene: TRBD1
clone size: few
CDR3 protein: CASSPITKGQGAGSTDTQYF
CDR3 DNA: TGTGCCAGCAGCCCGATAACGAAGGGACAGGGGGCCGGGAGCACAGATACGCAGTATTTT

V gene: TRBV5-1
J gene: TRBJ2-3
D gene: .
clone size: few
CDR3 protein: CASSLAQATDTQYF
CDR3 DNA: TGCGCCAGCAGCTTGGCCCAGGCAACAGATACGCAGTATTTT

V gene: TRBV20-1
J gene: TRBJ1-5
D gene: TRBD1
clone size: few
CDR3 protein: CSATTGVDQPQHF
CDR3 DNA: TGCAGTGCTACAACAGGGGTGGATCAGCCCCAGCATTTT